The TCR beta chain under discussion was sequenced for a study of Graves' ophthalmopathy and Graves' hyperthyroidism. Investigators amplified TCR beta CDR3 regions from RNA transcripts. A first-round RT-PCR used HTBI primers, followed by a second-round multiplex PCR. TCRdb reanalysed the multiplex PCR reads using MiXCR and keeps one entry per CDR3 protein. The sample yields hundreds of thousands of distinct CDR3 sequences, 22% seen once. This clonotype came up a few times. What it recognizes is unknown. Study results and limitations: Among expanded thyroid clonotypes above 0.001 frequency, most also occurred in blood.

PBMCs were isolated from an approximately 9.4 ml sample of fresh peripheral blood. J was trimmed by 1 base and V by 10 bases; bases with no gene match: 6. Germline values: CDR1 ENHRY, CDR2 SYGVKD. The CDR3 totals 14 residues. The clonotype was recovered from a woman in her late teens or twenties with stable Graves' hyperthyroidism. Some clones in this sample may be carry-over from other donors' samples. The rearrangement uses TRBV10-3 and TRBJ2-7, with 11 bases identical to TRBD2. The sample comprised peripheral blood. The CDR3 region is CASQTSGESYEQYF. CDR3 in DNA: TGTGCCAGCCAGACTAGCGGGGAATCCTACGAGCAGTACTTC.